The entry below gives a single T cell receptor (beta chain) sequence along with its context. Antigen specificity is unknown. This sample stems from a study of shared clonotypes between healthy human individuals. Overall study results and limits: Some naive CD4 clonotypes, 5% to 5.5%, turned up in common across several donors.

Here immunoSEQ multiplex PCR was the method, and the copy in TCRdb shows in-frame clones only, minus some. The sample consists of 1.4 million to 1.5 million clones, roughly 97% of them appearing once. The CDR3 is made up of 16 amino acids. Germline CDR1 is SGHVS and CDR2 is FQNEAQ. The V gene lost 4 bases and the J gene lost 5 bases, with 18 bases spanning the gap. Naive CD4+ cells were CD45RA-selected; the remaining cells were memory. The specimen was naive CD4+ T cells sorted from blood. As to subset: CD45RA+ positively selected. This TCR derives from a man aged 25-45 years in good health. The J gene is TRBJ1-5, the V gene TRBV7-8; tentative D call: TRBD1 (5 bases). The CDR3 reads CASSSRYDRPHQPQHF. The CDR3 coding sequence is TGTGCCAGCAGCTCCCGTTATGACAGACCGCATCAGCCCCAGCATTTT. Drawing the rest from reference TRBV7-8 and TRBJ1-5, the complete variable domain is GAGVSQSPRYKVAKRGQDVALRCDPISGHVSLFWYQQALGQGPEFLTYFQNEAQLDKSGLPSDRFFAERPEGSVSTLKIQRTQQEDSAVYLCASSSRYDRPHQPQHFGDGTRLSIL.